This is a list of T cell receptor beta chains from one sample in a study of blood T cell repertoires in COVID-19. This table comes from immunoSEQ multiplex PCR, and its TCRdb copy is limited to in-frame clones, with some not included. This sample carries 200,000 to 300,000 clones, 84% of them seen once, and the ten largest clones take roughly 4%. Source material: peripheral blood. All receptors derive from a man between 60 and 75 years old with acute or convalescent COVID-19. Both conserved end residues are part of each CDR3. D genes are given only for firm matches. Only some rows state a clone size, as once, few, many or a class for expanded clones.

j_call	cdr3_length	v_call	d_call	clone_size	cdr3_nt	cdr3_aa
TRBJ1-6	15	TRBV2	.	.	TGTGCCAGCAGCCCCATGAGGGTTACTAATTCACCCCTCCACTTT	CASSPMRVTNSPLHF
TRBJ1-1	14	TRBV19	.	.	TGTGCCAGTAGTATTGCAGGGCTGAACACTGAAGCTTTCTTT	CASSIAGLNTEAFF
TRBJ1-2	13	TRBV12-3/TRBV12-4	.	.	TGTGCCAGCAGTTTACTGGCGACAGGCGGCTACACCTTC	CASSLLATGGYTF
TRBJ1-5	16	TRBV23-1	.	.	TGCGCCAGCAGTCACCTAGCCGGGGATAGGGCTCAGCCCCAGCATTTT	CASSHLAGDRAQPQHF
TRBJ2-5	17	TRBV4-1	TRBD2	.	TGCGCCAGCAGCCAAGGGACTAGCGGGGGGAGACAAGAGACCCAGTACTTC	CASSQGTSGGRQETQYF
TRBJ2-7	16	TRBV19	TRBD2	few	TGTGCCAGTAGTGGATCCGGGACTAGCGGGAGAAGGGAGCAGTACTTC	CASSGSGTSGRREQYF
TRBJ2-2	15	TRBV18	.	.	TGTGCCAGCTCACCACGGGACTCTAACACCGGGGAGCTGTTTTTT	CASSPRDSNTGELFF
TRBJ1-4	16	TRBV7-2	TRBD1	once	TGTGCCAGCAGCTGGACAGGGGCCACAACTAATGAAAAACTGTTTTTT	CASSWTGATTNEKLFF
TRBJ2-3	16	TRBV27	TRBD2	.	TGTGCCAGCAGTCTGAGGACTAGCGGGGCGGGAGATACGCAGTATTTT	CASSLRTSGAGDTQYF
TRBJ2-7	15	TRBV27	.	.	TGTGCCAGCAGTACTCTCGAGCGGGCCCACTACGAGCAGTACTTC	CASSTLERAHYEQYF
TRBJ2-1	16	TRBV5-4	TRBD2	.	TGTGCCAGCAGCTTGCGCATAGCGGGGGGGCGCAATGAGCAGTTCTTC	CASSLRIAGGRNEQFF
TRBJ2-2	17	TRBV18	TRBD2	.	TGTGCCAGCTCACCCTTCGGGGGAGGGGTGAACACCGGGGAGCTGTTTTTT	CASSPFGGGVNTGELFF
TRBJ2-2	16	TRBV5-5	.	few	TGTGCCAGCAGCTTGTCCCCTACCCGACGGGTCGGGGAGCTGTTTTTT	CASSLSPTRRVGELFF
TRBJ1-1	11	TRBV19	.	.	TGTGCCAGTAGTTACCGGACTGAAGCTTTCTTT	CASSYRTEAFF
TRBJ2-5	14	TRBV7-2	.	.	TGTGCCAGCAACGACGGGACACTGCGGGAGACCCAGTACTTC	CASNDGTLRETQYF
TRBJ1-5	16	TRBV6-2/TRBV6-3	.	.	TGTGCCAGCAGCCCTGACGGGGGTCTGCTCAATCAGCCCCAGCATTTT	CASSPDGGLLNQPQHF
TRBJ1-2	14	TRBV5-1	TRBD1	.	TGCGCCAGCAGCCAGACGGACAGGGGGCAGGGCTACACCTTC	CASSQTDRGQGYTF
TRBJ2-5	15	TRBV4-2	TRBD1	.	TGTGCCAGCAGCCAAGAACAGGGGGCGGGGGAGACCCAGTACTTC	CASSQEQGAGETQYF
TRBJ1-2	15	TRBV7-2	TRBD1	.	TGTGCCAGCAGCCCAGGACAGGGGCTTGCCCGGCGCTACACCTTC	CASSPGQGLARRYTF
TRBJ1-2	15	TRBV5-4	.	.	TGTGCCAGCAGCCAACCGCAGGGTGGGAACTATGGCTACACCTTC	CASSQPQGGNYGYTF
TRBJ2-7	17	TRBV21-1	.	.	TGTGCCAGCAGCAAAGCGCTTAAGTTGGGGACAGGGACCGAGCAGTACTTC	CASSKALKLGTGTEQYF
TRBJ2-1	15	TRBV4-3	TRBD1	.	TGCGCCAGCAGCCAGGGACAGGGAGTTAGCGGGCGACAGTTCTTC	CASSQGQGVSGRQFF
TRBJ1-3	15	TRBV30	.	.	TGTGCCTGGAGTGTCCCCCAGGGTTCTGGAAACACCATATATTTT	CAWSVPQGSGNTIYF
TRBJ2-2	17	TRBV7-9	TRBD2	.	TGTGCCAGCAGCTCTGGGACTAGCGGGGGGCTCACCGGGGAGCTGTTTTTT	CASSSGTSGGLTGELFF